The clone carrying this TCR beta chain was counted between two and nine times. Its specificity is not known. Bulk TCR library preparation followed previously described methods with listed TCR primers. TCRdb processed the PCR reads anew with MiXCR; each CDR3 protein has one entry. Among about 640,000 distinct CDR3 sequences, 20% were seen once, and the ten largest hold roughly 0.9%. This sample was included in a study of molecular identifiers for immune sequencing clone quantification. General study findings and limits: Shared barcodes on identical TCR molecules could underestimate the sizes of highly expanded clones. In naive cells, under 1% of molecules belonged to clones above 20 RNA copies, against over 99% in effector cells.

Naive CD8 T cells were sorted as CD8+CD4-CCR7+CD45RA+. This TCR was recovered from a human donor in good health. Some libraries in this study had Jurkat cell RNA spiked in. The sequenced sample was naive CD8+ T cells from blood, with Jurkat cell RNA spiked in. Subset of the sample: FACS-sorted CD8+CD4-CCR7+CD45RA+ naive T cells.

The CDR3 loop reads CASSPLQDIPSNTGELFF. Written as DNA, the CDR3 is TGTGCCAGCAGTCCACTCCAGGACATTCCCTCGAACACCGGGGAGCTGTTTTTT. The rearrangement links TRBV11-2 to TRBJ2-2, with D maybe TRBD1 (5 bases). CDR1 is SGHAT and CDR2 is FQNNGV in the germline V gene. V was trimmed by 6 bases and J by 0 bases, leaving 20 bases between them. The CDR3 length is 18 residues. The complete variable domain, with remaining parts taken from reference TRBV11-2 and TRBJ2-2, reads EAGVAQSPRYKIIEKRQSVAFWCNPISGHATLYWYQQILGQGPKLLIQFQNNGVVDDSQLPKDRFSAERLKGVDSTLKIQPAKLEDSAVYLCASSPLQDIPSNTGELFFGEGSRLTVL.